One sample yielded the 29 T cell receptor beta chains listed below, sequenced in a study of spatial heterogeneity in lung cancer. TCRdb called the 5' RACE reads again in MiXCR, with one record for every CDR3 protein. The sample has under 150,000 distinct CDR3 sequences, more than 10% seen once. Described time point: blood at routine non-recurrence follow-up after resection. Whole RNA obtained from tumor, nontumor lung or frozen PBMC underwent sequencing without sorting. Material: PBMCs, obtained at follow-up. The receptors shown here come from a male donor with early-stage non-small cell lung cancer.

In this sample, this clonotype turned up many times. The rearrangement joins TRBV4-1 to TRBJ2-3, with 9 nucleotides matching TRBD2. CDR3 length: 17 amino acids. CDR1 MGHRA and CDR2 YSYEKL come from the germline V gene. The V gene end was trimmed by 0 bases and the J gene end by 2 bases; junction bases not matched to a gene: 6. The CDR3 loop is CASSQDRIAGATDTQYF. CDR3 sequence (DNA): TGCGCCAGCAGCCAAGATAGGATAGCGGGGGCCACAGATACGCAGTATTTT.

This clonotype was counted a few times. This chain uses TRBV12-3 or TRBV12-4 with TRBJ1-2; 9 bases match TRBD1. This CDR3 is built from 14 residues. V trimming: 5 bases; J trimming: 2 bases; junction bases outside the gene matches: 3. The DNA for the CDR3 is TGTGCCAGCAGTCCGACAGGGGGAAACTATGGCTACACCTTC. It codes for CASSPTGGNYGYTF.

There are many counts of this clonotype. The chain carries TRBV7-8 and TRBJ1-4; D remains ambiguous. With 4 bases removed from V and 3 bases from J, the gap between germline ends came to 18 bases. Germline-derived CDR1 and CDR2 are SGHVS and FQNEAQ. The CDR3 length is 17 residues. CDR3 region: CASSSGSGRGPNEKLFF. CDR3 bases: TGTGCCAGCAGCTCCGGGTCGGGCCGGGGTCCTAATGAAAAACTGTTTTTT.

This clonotype was seen many times. The rearrangement uses TRBV6-6 and TRBJ2-2, with unresolved D. V was pared by 2 bases and J by 4 bases, with 8 bases between. The CDR3 spans 14 residues. Per the germline V gene, CDR1 is MNHNY and CDR2 is SVGAGI (reference sequence). The CDR3 DNA reads TGTGCCAGCAGTTACGGGGATAGCACCGGGGAGCTGTTTTTT. Amino acid sequence: CASSYGDSTGELFF.

This clonotype showed up just a few times. The chain has TRBV3-1 and TRBJ1-6; D gene uncertain. V lost 1 base, J lost 8 bases, and 3 bases lay in between. The V gene's germline CDR1 is LGHDT and CDR2 YNNKEL (reference sequence). The CDR3 length is 12 residues. Written as DNA, the CDR3 is TGTGCCAGCAGCCAAGTTGATTCACCCCTCCACTTT. It encodes CASSQVDSPLHF.

This clonotype was detected a few times. The V call is TRBV20-1, the J call TRBJ2-1, with a tentative D call TRBD1 (6 bases). V was clipped by 3 bases and J by 6 bases, with 18 bases between them. Germline values: CDR1 DFQATT, CDR2 SNEGSKA (reference sequence). CDR3 size: 15 residues. In DNA, the CDR3 is TGCAGTGCTAGCTCCAACAGGGTCGGAGGCAATGAGCAGTTCTTC. Its translation: CSASSNRVGGNEQFF.

V gene TRBV10-3 combines with J gene TRBJ2-5; 8 bases map to TRBD2. CDR1 and CDR2 from the germline V gene are ENHRY and SYGVKD. The V segment lost 0 bases and the J segment 3 bases; nucleotides outside the gene matches: 3. This CDR3 region has 15 residues. The DNA of the CDR3 is TGTGCCATCAGTGAGTCTTTAGCGGGGAAAGAGACCCAGTACTTC. Translation: CAISESLAGKETQYF.

The chain has TRBV6-5 and TRBJ1-2; 7 bases are a match to TRBD1. The CDR3 extends over 14 amino acids. V was pared by 7 bases and J by 7 bases, with 12 bases of the junction left unmatched. The germline CDR1 and CDR2 sequences are MNHEY and SVGAGI. CDR3 loop: CASIKQGIGFGYTF. The CDR3 coding sequence is TGTGCCAGCATAAAACAGGGGATCGGGTTTGGCTACACCTTC.

This clonotype was counted ten times or more. The rearrangement links TRBV4-1 to TRBJ1-5; 7 nucleotides line up with TRBD1. The germline V gene encodes CDR1 MGHRA and CDR2 YSYEKL. V lost 5 bases to trimming and J lost 4 bases; unmatched junction nucleotides: 8. The CDR3 has 15 amino acids. The CDR3 protein is CASSSVGQTNQPQHF. DNA for the CDR3: TGCGCCAGCAGCTCCGTGGGACAGACTAATCAGCCCCAGCATTTT.

The chain has TRBV5-4 and TRBJ1-4, with D possibly being TRBD1 (5 bases). Germline V lookup: CDR1 SGHNT, CDR2 YYREEE (reference sequence). This CDR3 is 15 amino acids long. V shed 0 bases and J shed 3 bases, with 9 bases lying between them. CDR3 loop: CASSLDGGSNEKLFF. The CDR3 coding sequence is TGTGCCAGCAGCTTGGATGGGGGGTCTAATGAAAAACTGTTTTTT.

This clonotype appeared a few times. The chain is built from TRBV5-8 and TRBJ1-1; 9 positions match TRBD1. The ends lost 9 bases at V and 4 bases at J; junction bases unmatched: 10. From germline, CDR1 is SGHTS and CDR2 YDEGEE. The CDR3 consists of 14 residues. This chain's CDR3 is CATIGTGLSTEAFF. The CDR3, as DNA: TGTGCCACCATTGGGACAGGGTTGAGCACTGAAGCTTTCTTT.

The V call is TRBV19, the J call TRBJ1-1; D might be TRBD1 (5 bases). V was clipped by 8 bases and J by 0 bases, with 16 bases between them. Germline CDR1 and CDR2: LNHDA and SQIVND (reference sequence). The CDR3 extends over 15 amino acids. The CDR3 bases are TGTGCCAGTTTCCCCTCCAGACAGATGAACACTGAAGCTTTCTTT. This gives the protein CASFPSRQMNTEAFF.

This clonotype appeared many times. The V call is TRBV6-4, the J call TRBJ2-3; D might be TRBD1 (5 bases). CDR1 is MRHNA and CDR2 is SNTAGT in the germline V gene. The length of the CDR3 is 15 residues. The V end lost 3 bases, the J end lost 4 bases, and 14 bases lay between the germline ends. The CDR3 bases are TGTGCCAGCAGTGATCCTACAGGCGGCGCAGATACGCAGTATTTT. It translates to CASSDPTGGADTQYF.

This clonotype was observed a handful of times. The chain couples TRBV2 to TRBJ1-4, with a possible D match to TRBD1 (6 bases). The germline V and J ends were trimmed by 6 bases and 8 bases, with 10 bases remaining between them. The CDR3 is 12 amino acids. Germline CDR1 and CDR2: SNHLY and FYNNEI. The CDR3 DNA reads as TGTGCCAGCAGCCCGGGGGGCGAAAAACTGTTTTTT. Protein: CASSPGGEKLFF.

V and J are TRBV7-9 and TRBJ1-6, with a weak D call TRBD1 (6 bases). The CDR3 has 13 amino acids. Germline V gives CDR1 SEHNR, CDR2 FQNEAQ (reference sequence). V lost 4 bases to trimming and J lost 10 bases, with 11 bases between them. The chain's CDR3 is CASSWTVRSPLHF. DNA for the CDR3: TGTGCCAGCAGCTGGACAGTCCGATCACCCCTCCACTTT. Full variable domain (remainder filled in from reference TRBV7-9 and TRBJ1-6): DTGVSQNPRHKITKRGQNVTFRCDPISEHNRLYWYRQTLGQGPEFLTYFQNEAQLEKSRLLSDRFSAERPKGSFSTLEIQRTEQGDSAMYLCASSWTVRSPLHFGNGTRLTVT.

This clonotype turned up a few times. The chain joins TRBV28 to TRBJ1-2; unclear D gene. Trimming left V 1 base short and J 5 bases short, with 5 bases between. The CDR3 is made up of 12 amino acids. CDR1 and CDR2 from the germline V gene are MDHEN and SYDVKM. This chain's CDR3 is CASSLLRYGYTF. DNA for the CDR3: TGTGCCAGCAGTTTATTGCGGTATGGCTACACCTTC.

This clonotype showed up just a few times. This chain connects TRBV10-2 to TRBJ1-2; maybe TRBD1 (5 bases). This CDR3 has 15 amino acids. The germline V and J ends were trimmed by 6 bases and 1 base, with 15 bases remaining between them. Germline CDR1 and CDR2: WSHSY and SAAADI. The CDR3: CASRNRTFGNYGYTF. The CDR3 coding sequence is TGCGCCAGCAGAAACAGGACTTTTGGTAACTATGGCTACACCTTC.

This clonotype has at least ten counts. This sequence joins TRBV29-1 and TRBJ1-4, with a tentative D call TRBD1 (6 bases). Looked up from germline, CDR1 is SQVTM and CDR2 is ANQGSEA. The V gene lost 4 bases and the J gene lost 7 bases, with 7 bases spanning the gap. This CDR3 spans 11 amino acids. CDR3 in DNA: TGCAGCGTTGGGGGGGCTGAAAAACTGTTTTTT. Its protein product is CSVGGAEKLFF.

This clonotype came up many times. The V and J genes are TRBV24-1 and TRBJ2-3; D not certain. Germline-derived CDR1 and CDR2 are KGHDR and SFDVKD. V lost 9 bases to trimming and J lost 2 bases, with 5 bases between them. The CDR3 contains 11 residues. The CDR3: CATPSTDTQYF. CDR3 nucleotides: TGTGCCACCCCGTCCACAGATACGCAGTATTTT.

This clonotype was detected only a few times. The CDR3 sequence: CASSLVVGQGPYEQYF. The CDR3 DNA reads as TGTGCCAGCAGCTTAGTGGTAGGGCAGGGTCCCTACGAGCAGTACTTC. V is TRBV11-2 and J is TRBJ2-7; weak D call: TRBD1 (5 bases). Germline V gives CDR1 SGHAT, CDR2 FQNNGV. Trimming took 1 base from V and 2 from J, leaving 15 bases between them. There are 16 residues in the CDR3.

This clonotype has just a few counts. The V and J genes are TRBV12-3 or TRBV12-4 and TRBJ1-5; TRBD1 might be the D (6 bases). V gave up 7 bases and J gave up 1 base, with 14 bases separating them. CDR3 length equals 15 residues. The chain's CDR3 is CASTKLQGSNQPQHF. The CDR3, as DNA: TGTGCCAGCACGAAACTACAGGGAAGCAATCAGCCCCAGCATTTT.

This chain uses TRBV28 with TRBJ2-1; TRBD2 might be the D (6 bases). Germline-derived CDR1 and CDR2 are MDHEN and SYDVKM. Trimming took 6 bases from V and 10 from J, leaving 13 bases between them. This CDR3 region has 12 residues. The chain's CDR3 is CASSRSGLEQFF. CDR3 DNA sequence: TGTGCCAGCAGCCGTAGCGGCCTGGAGCAGTTCTTC.

This clonotype was counted a few times. This sequence joins TRBV20-1 and TRBJ2-1, with D possibly TRBD1 on 5 matching bases. The germline gives CDR1 DFQATT, CDR2 SNEGSKA (reference sequence). This CDR3 has 15 residues. The V gene lost 3 bases and the J gene lost 5 bases, with 17 bases spanning the gap. CDR3 sequence (DNA): TGCAGTGCTAGTCGCAGGGTGGCCTCACACAATGAGCAGTTCTTC. Encoded protein: CSASRRVASHNEQFF.

The chain uses TRBV10-3 and TRBJ1-2; TRBD1 matches 8 bases. CDR1 and CDR2 (germline): ENHRY, SYGVKD. V shed 7 bases and J 6 bases; nucleotides not matched to a gene: 4. The CDR3 has 12 amino acids. CDR3 sequence: CAITPDRDGYTF. For the CDR3, the DNA is TGTGCCATCACCCCGGACAGGGATGGCTACACCTTC.

This chain links TRBV28 with TRBJ2-7; no clear D. CDR3 size: 14 residues. Trimming removed 8 bases from V and 2 bases from J, with 16 bases in between. Germline V lookup: CDR1 MDHEN, CDR2 SYDVKM. CDR3 sequence reads: CASAGPSRTYEQYF. CDR3 DNA sequence: TGTGCCAGCGCCGGACCCTCCCGAACCTACGAGCAGTACTTC.

This clonotype was seen more than once but under ten times. The gene calls are TRBV29-1 and TRBJ2-1; no reliable D call. CDR3 length: 14 amino acids. The V and J ends lost 7 bases and 4 bases respectively, with 17 bases between them. CDR1 and CDR2 (germline): SQVTM, ANQGSEA. The CDR3 spells CSARGDEKYNEQFF. CDR3 coding DNA: TGCAGCGCCCGTGGGGATGAAAAATACAATGAGCAGTTCTTC.

In this sample, this clonotype turned up many times. The chain employs TRBV4-2 and TRBJ1-6; D gene unclear. Trimming took off 5 bases at V and 5 bases at J, with 10 bases between the two ends. This CDR3 is 14 amino acids long. Per germline, CDR1 LGHNA and CDR2 YNFKEQ. CDR3 DNA sequence: TGTGCCAGCAGCTCTTCGATGGATAATTCACCCCTCCACTTT. Its protein is CASSSSMDNSPLHF.

The chain uses TRBV4-1 and TRBJ1-2; the D is unclear. CDR3 length equals 14 residues. V lost 4 bases, J lost 4 bases, and 13 bases lay in between. Germline CDR1 is MGHRA and CDR2 is YSYEKL. The CDR3 here is CASSPLRQAYGYTF. CDR3 nucleotides: TGCGCCAGCAGCCCCCTTCGGCAGGCCTATGGCTACACCTTC.

The rearrangement links TRBV5-8 to TRBJ2-1, with TRBD2 matching 12 bases. Trimming cost V 2 bases and J 8 bases; bases outside gene matches: 5. There are 15 residues in the CDR3. Germline loops: CDR1 SGHTS, CDR2 YDEGEE. The CDR3: CASSFGLAGPDEQFF. CDR3 bases: TGTGCCAGCAGCTTTGGACTAGCGGGGCCGGATGAGCAGTTCTTC. The full variable domain, completed using reference TRBV5-8 and TRBJ2-1, is EAGVTQSPTHLIKTRGQQATLRCSPISGHTSVYWYQQALGLGLQFLLWYDEGEERNRGNFPPRFSGRQFPNYSSELNVNALELEDSALYLCASSFGLAGPDEQFFGPGTRLTVL.